The 24 T cell receptor beta chains in this list originate from one sample, sequenced in a study of OX40 agonist ivuxolimab in advanced cancers. Produced via immunoSEQ multiplex PCR; TCRdb's table is partial and in-frame only. The table has 65,000 to 85,000 clones, 65% to 90% seen once; the top ten hold roughly 3.1%. Sequenced here: CD4+ or CD8+ T cells sorted from blood, sampled in a trial of the OX40 agonist ivuxolimab. The receptor source for this set is an adult with an advanced solid tumor such as melanoma, head and neck, liver or kidney cancer.

The V call is TRBV11-2, the J call TRBJ2-3; 8 bases line up with TRBD1. In germline, CDR1 is SGHAT, CDR2 FQNNGV. The ends lost 5 bases at V and 2 bases at J; junction bases unmatched: 6. The CDR3 is made up of 15 amino acids. The CDR3 loop reads CASSLGQGDTDTQYF. Here the CDR3 DNA reads TGTGCCAGCAGCCTCGGACAGGGTGACACAGATACGCAGTATTTT.

The chain has TRBV7-3 and TRBJ2-1, with TRBD1 matching 10 bases. This CDR3 is built from 12 residues. Germline loops: CDR1 SGHTA, CDR2 FQGTGA. Trimming at V came to 5 bases and at J to 12 bases, leaving 4 bases not matched to a gene. DNA of the CDR3: TGTGCCAGCAGCCAGACAGGGGGCGGGCAGTTCTTC. Amino acids: CASSQTGGGQFF.

The chain links TRBV27 to TRBJ2-7, with D maybe TRBD1 (5 bases). CDR1 and CDR2 (germline): MNHEY, SMNVEV (reference sequence). The CDR3 totals 16 residues. The V and J ends lost 6 bases and 3 bases respectively, with 21 bases between them. The CDR3: CASSRGWALGRYEQYF. CDR3 nucleotide sequence: TGTGCCAGCAGCCGTGGGTGGGCACTGGGGCGCTACGAGCAGTACTTC.

The chain uses TRBV5-4 and TRBJ2-2; D gene uncertain. V was pared by 4 bases and J by 0 bases, with 7 bases between. Germline lookup yields CDR1 SGHNT and CDR2 YYREEE (reference sequence). The CDR3 totals 14 residues. This chain's CDR3 is CASSRVANTGELFF. The CDR3, as DNA: TGTGCCAGCAGCCGGGTCGCGAACACCGGGGAGCTGTTTTTT.

CDR3 DNA: TGTGCCACCTTGCGCGAACTAGGACAGGCCTACGAGCAGTACTTC. It encodes CATLRELGQAYEQYF. The chain combines TRBV2 with TRBJ2-7; 7 positions match TRBD1. Germline CDR1 is SNHLY and CDR2 is FYNNEI. The length of the CDR3 is 15 residues. J lost 2 bases, V lost 10 bases, and 14 bases had no gene match.

The chain has TRBV27 and TRBJ2-1, with 9 bases fitting TRBD2. Germline lookup yields CDR1 MNHEY and CDR2 SMNVEV (reference sequence). The CDR3 spans 17 residues. The trim removed 8 bases at V and 4 bases at J, leaving 15 bases unmatched. CDR3 coding DNA: TGTGCCAGCCTCTCCCTCTCCAGCGGGAGGCTATACAATGAGCAGTTCTTC. The encoded protein is CASLSLSSGRLYNEQFF.

The CDR3 DNA sequence: TGTGCCAGCAGCTTCACAGGGGGGCTGAACACTGAAGCTTTCTTT. It is translated as CASSFTGGLNTEAFF. This chain links TRBV5-4 with TRBJ1-1, with TRBD1 matching over 8 bases. CDR1 is SGHNT and CDR2 is YYREEE in the germline V gene (reference sequence). The CDR3 loop spans 15 amino acids. J gave up 0 bases and V 2 bases, and 3 bases lay outside the gene matches.

This clone was seen a single time. This chain links TRBV7-3 with TRBJ1-1; D gene uncertain. Germline V gene data show CDR1 as SGHTA and CDR2 as FQGTGA. This CDR3 comprises 13 residues. V was clipped by 2 bases and J by 1 base, with 5 bases between them. The CDR3 coding sequence is TGTGCCAGCAGCTTAGGACGGAACACTGAAGCTTTCTTT. Its translation is CASSLGRNTEAFF.

The rearrangement joins TRBV7-9 to TRBJ2-2, with D tentatively TRBD1 or TRBD2 (6 bases each). The CDR3 contains 16 residues. Germline V gene lookup returns CDR1 SEHNR and CDR2 FQNEAQ (reference sequence). Trimming took 2 bases from V and 13 from J, leaving 23 bases between them. The CDR3 region is CASSLPTGGLRVSLFF. CDR3 nucleotides: TGTGCCAGCAGCTTACCCACTGGGGGGCTTAGGGTTTCGCTGTTTTTT.

This rearrangement joins TRBV9 to TRBJ2-2; D unresolved. CDR3 length equals 13 residues. V shed 7 bases and J shed 0 bases, with 7 bases lying between them. CDR1 is SGDLS and CDR2 is YYNGEE in the germline V gene. This CDR3 is CASGPTNTGELFF. The CDR3 region has the DNA TGTGCCAGCGGACCAACGAACACCGGGGAGCTGTTTTTT. Complete variable domain (other parts from reference TRBV9 and TRBJ2-2): DSGVTQTPKHLITATGQRVTLRCSPRSGDLSVYWYQQSLDQGLQFLIQYYNGEERAKGNILERFSAQQFPDLHSELNLSSLELGDSALYFCASGPTNTGELFFGEGSRLTVL.

This chain connects TRBV27 to TRBJ2-2, with 7 positions matching TRBD2. Losses at the gene ends were 8 bases for V and 7 bases for J; bases not matched to a gene: 13. There are 15 residues in the CDR3. Germline V gene sequence: CDR1 MNHEY, CDR2 SMNVEV (reference sequence). The chain's CDR3 is CASSIPYGGSGELFF. The CDR3 DNA reads as TGTGCCAGCTCCATCCCCTACGGGGGGAGCGGGGAGCTGTTTTTT.

The CDR3 spells CASKTWDRTNGYTF. The CDR3 DNA is TGTGCCAGCAAAACCTGGGACAGGACCAATGGCTACACCTTC. The V call is TRBV4-2, the J call TRBJ1-2; TRBD1 matches at 8 bases. V was pared by 7 bases and J by 6 bases, with 10 bases of the junction left unmatched. This CDR3 has 14 residues. The germline V gene has CDR1 LGHNA and CDR2 YNFKEQ.

The gene calls are TRBV7-2 and TRBJ2-5; tentative D call: TRBD2 (6 bases). The J call could be wrong; TRBJ2-7 is a better fit for the DNA end. CDR3 length: 15 residues. Germline V gene sequence: CDR1 SGHTA, CDR2 FQGNSA. CDR3 sequence reads: CASSLAKGWRDEQYF. CDR3 nucleotides: TGTGCCAGCAGCTTAGCCAAGGGCTGGAGGGACGAGCAGTACTTC.

V is TRBV7-8 and J is TRBJ2-3; TRBD2 aligns across 7 bases. With 5 bases clipped from V and 0 bases from J, the junction kept 11 bases outside the gene matches. Germline CDR1 and CDR2: SGHVS and FQNEAQ. CDR3 length: 17 amino acids. The CDR3 here is CASSLRMRGGSTDTQYF. CDR3 bases: TGTGCCAGCAGCCTCCGGATGCGCGGGGGTAGCACAGATACGCAGTATTTT.

The chain has TRBV2 and TRBJ2-3, with D perhaps matching TRBD2 (6 bases). Per the germline V gene, CDR1 is SNHLY and CDR2 is FYNNEI. CDR3 length: 14 amino acids. Trimming removed 4 bases at V and 6 bases at J, with 14 bases between. CDR3 sequence: CASSVLATSDTQYF. The CDR3 coding sequence is TGTGCCAGCAGTGTCCTAGCGACCTCGGATACGCAGTATTTT.

The genes are TRBV9 and TRBJ2-1; weak D call: TRBD1 (6 bases). The ends were cut back, 0 bases at V and 7 bases at J, with 17 bases in the middle. The germline V gene encodes CDR1 SGDLS and CDR2 YYNGEE. The CDR3 extends over 16 amino acids. The CDR3 reads CASSVVGGLLGNEQFF. CDR3 nucleotides: TGTGCCAGCAGCGTAGTTGGGGGCCTCCTAGGGAATGAGCAGTTCTTC.

The V and J genes are TRBV11-2 and TRBJ1-1; D unresolved. V was pared by 2 bases and J by 2 bases, with 6 bases between. The CDR3 has 13 amino acids. The germline V gene encodes CDR1 SGHAT and CDR2 FQNNGV. CDR3 in DNA: TGTGCCAGCAGCTTAATGGGTAACACTGAAGCTTTCTTT. It translates to CASSLMGNTEAFF.

This chain uses TRBV7-9 with TRBJ1-1, with a possible D match to TRBD1 (5 bases). The V and J ends lost 5 bases and 1 base respectively, with 11 bases between them. The CDR3 spans 14 residues. Germline V lookup: CDR1 SEHNR, CDR2 FQNEAQ (reference sequence). The CDR3 region has the DNA TGTGCCAGCAGCCTGGGGGTGGCGAACACTGAAGCTTTCTTT. Encoded protein: CASSLGVANTEAFF. Based on the CDR3 plus reference TRBV7-9 and TRBJ1-1, the full variable domain is DTGVSQNPRHKITKRGQNVTFRCDPISEHNRLYWYRQTLGQGPEFLTYFQNEAQLEKSRLLSDRFSAERPKGSFSTLEIQRTEQGDSAMYLCASSLGVANTEAFFGQGTRLTVV.

This clone was observed a single time. The rearrangement links TRBV30 to TRBJ1-5; D might be TRBD1 (6 bases). The CDR3 runs 13 residues. Per the germline V gene, CDR1 is GTSNPN and CDR2 is SVGIG (reference sequence). V was trimmed by 1 base and J by 7 bases, leaving 11 bases between them. The CDR3 spells CAWSAGGLQPQHF. The CDR3 nucleotides are TGTGCCTGGAGTGCCGGGGGCCTACAGCCCCAGCATTTT.

The V call is TRBV7-3, the J call TRBJ2-1, with D uncertain. Germline lookup yields CDR1 SGHTA and CDR2 FQGTGA. Trimming removed 3 bases from V and 5 bases from J, with 8 bases in between. The CDR3 is made up of 13 amino acids. CDR3 DNA: TGTGCCAGCAGCTTCCACAGAGACAATGAGCAGTTCTTC. This codes for CASSFHRDNEQFF.

The gene calls are TRBV7-9 and TRBJ1-4; the D gene is possibly TRBD1 (5 bases). Germline V lookup: CDR1 SEHNR, CDR2 FQNEAQ (reference sequence). The V and J ends lost 5 bases and 8 bases respectively, with 9 bases between them. This CDR3 is 12 amino acids long. As DNA, the CDR3 is TGTGCCAGCAGCCTCAGACAGGAAAAACTGTTTTTT. Translation gives CASSLRQEKLFF. The whole variable domain, filled in from reference TRBV7-9 and TRBJ1-4, reads DTGVSQNPRHKITKRGQNVTFRCDPISEHNRLYWYRQTLGQGPEFLTYFQNEAQLEKSRLLSDRFSAERPKGSFSTLEIQRTEQGDSAMYLCASSLRQEKLFFGSGTQLSVL.

The chain uses TRBV9 and TRBJ2-5; TRBD1 aligns across 10 bases. Germline V lookup: CDR1 SGDLS, CDR2 YYNGEE. This CDR3 region has 14 residues. The V and J ends lost 3 bases and 10 bases, in that order; junction bases with no gene match: 9. The CDR3 DNA follows: TGTGCCAGCAGCGGGACAGGGGGTCGTTTGGACCAGTACTTC. Amino acids: CASSGTGGRLDQYF.

This clone was counted between two and nine times. CDR3 amino acids: CASPIRDREYGYTF. CDR3 in DNA: TGTGCCAGCCCAATACGGGACAGGGAATATGGCTACACCTTC. This chain uses TRBV21-1 with TRBJ1-2; the table's TRBD1 call for D was not verified on the DNA. TRBV21-1 represents a pseudogene. The CDR3 totals 14 residues.

CDR3 coding DNA: TGTGCCAGCAGCGGGGGCGGGAGGGCAACCCGCTCCTACAATGAGCAGTTCTTC. It specifies CASSGGGRATRSYNEQFF. The chain links TRBV28 to TRBJ2-1; 9 bases are a match to TRBD2. Looked up from germline, CDR1 is MDHEN and CDR2 is SYDVKM. V shed 6 bases and J 0 bases; nucleotides not matched to a gene: 12. The CDR3 extends over 18 amino acids. The full variable domain, with the rest looked up from reference TRBV28 and TRBJ2-1, is DVKVTQSSRYLVKRTGEKVFLECVQDMDHENMFWYRQDPGLGLRLIYFSYDVKMKEKGDIPEGYSVSREKKERFSLILESASTNQTSMYLCASSGGGRATRSYNEQFFGPGTRLTVL.